The clone carrying this T cell receptor beta chain was detected only once. Its antigen is unknown. The donors were part of the validation cohort of 95 to 150 subjects. That cohort was separate from the first cohort, which comprised about 730 subjects. This entry is derived from a study of cytomegalovirus exposure and HLA in healthy donors. Study in general: According to later analysis, the same platform produced the approximately 120 validation and some 680 first-cohort repertoires.

The V gene end was trimmed by 3 bases and the J gene end by 11 bases; junction bases not matched to a gene: 13. This CDR3 spans 15 amino acids. CDR1 is MGHDK, CDR2 SYGVNS, per germline. Overall study findings and caveats: Cytomegalovirus-associated status was assigned to about 180 TCR beta chains.

The table came from immunoSEQ multiplex PCR; TCRdb's copy has only in-frame clones and leaves some out. The table records 200,000 to 300,000 clones, roughly 87% of them present only once. The sample comprised PBMCs. The V call is TRBV25-1, the J call TRBJ1-2, with TRBD1 matching 9 bases. The receptor was isolated from a young man in good health and CMV-seropositive. The CDR3 DNA follows: TGTGCCAGCAGTGATTCCTCCGGGACAGGGCTTGGGTACACCTTC. This sequence encodes CASSDSSGTGLGYTF.